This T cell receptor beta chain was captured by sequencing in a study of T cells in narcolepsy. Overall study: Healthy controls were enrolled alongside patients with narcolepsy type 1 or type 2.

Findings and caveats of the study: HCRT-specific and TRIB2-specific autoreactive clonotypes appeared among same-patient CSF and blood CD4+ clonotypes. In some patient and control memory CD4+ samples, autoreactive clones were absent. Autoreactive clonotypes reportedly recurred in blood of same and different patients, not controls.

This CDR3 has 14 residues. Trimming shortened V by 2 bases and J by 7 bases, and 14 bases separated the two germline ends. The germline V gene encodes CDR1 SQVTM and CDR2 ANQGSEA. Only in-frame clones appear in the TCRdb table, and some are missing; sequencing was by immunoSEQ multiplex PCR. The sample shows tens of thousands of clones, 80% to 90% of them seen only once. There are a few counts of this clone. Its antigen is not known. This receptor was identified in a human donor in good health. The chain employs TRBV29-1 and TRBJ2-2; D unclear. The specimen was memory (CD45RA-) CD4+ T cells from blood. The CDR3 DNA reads TGCAGCGTTGAATCCTATGGGATTAGCGGGGAGCTGTTTTTT. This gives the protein CSVESYGISGELFF.